The T cell receptor beta chain under discussion was sequenced for a study of monozygotic twins with inflammatory bowel disease. There are 15 residues in the CDR3. CDR1 is SGHTA, CDR2 FQGNSA, per germline. From its re-call of the 5' RACE reads, TCRdb lists each CDR3 protein once, without DNA. The sample table includes 40,000 to 45,000 distinct CDR3 sequences. The J gene is TRBJ2-3, the V gene TRBV7-2; lacking DNA, the TRBD1 call made by TCRdb goes unchecked. The TCR comes from a human donor with ulcerative colitis or Crohn's disease, or a healthy co-twin of an affected twin (not recorded which). Sequences were obtained from blood. CDR3 loop: CASSLDGGSTDTQYF.